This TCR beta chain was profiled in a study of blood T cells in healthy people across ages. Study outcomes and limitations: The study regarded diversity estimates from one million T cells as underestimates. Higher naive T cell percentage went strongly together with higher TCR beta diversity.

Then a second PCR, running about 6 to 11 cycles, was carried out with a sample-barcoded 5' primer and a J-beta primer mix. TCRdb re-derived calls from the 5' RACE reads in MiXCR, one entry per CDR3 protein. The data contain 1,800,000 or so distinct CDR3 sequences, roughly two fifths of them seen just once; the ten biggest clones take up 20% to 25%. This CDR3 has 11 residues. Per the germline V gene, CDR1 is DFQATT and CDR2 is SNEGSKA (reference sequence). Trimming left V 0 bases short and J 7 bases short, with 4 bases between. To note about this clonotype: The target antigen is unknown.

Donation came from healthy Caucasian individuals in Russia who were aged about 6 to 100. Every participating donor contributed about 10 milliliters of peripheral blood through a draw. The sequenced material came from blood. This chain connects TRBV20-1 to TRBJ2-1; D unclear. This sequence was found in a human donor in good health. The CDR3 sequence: CSARDLNEQFF. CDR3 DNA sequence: TGCAGTGCTAGAGATCTAAATGAGCAGTTCTTC.